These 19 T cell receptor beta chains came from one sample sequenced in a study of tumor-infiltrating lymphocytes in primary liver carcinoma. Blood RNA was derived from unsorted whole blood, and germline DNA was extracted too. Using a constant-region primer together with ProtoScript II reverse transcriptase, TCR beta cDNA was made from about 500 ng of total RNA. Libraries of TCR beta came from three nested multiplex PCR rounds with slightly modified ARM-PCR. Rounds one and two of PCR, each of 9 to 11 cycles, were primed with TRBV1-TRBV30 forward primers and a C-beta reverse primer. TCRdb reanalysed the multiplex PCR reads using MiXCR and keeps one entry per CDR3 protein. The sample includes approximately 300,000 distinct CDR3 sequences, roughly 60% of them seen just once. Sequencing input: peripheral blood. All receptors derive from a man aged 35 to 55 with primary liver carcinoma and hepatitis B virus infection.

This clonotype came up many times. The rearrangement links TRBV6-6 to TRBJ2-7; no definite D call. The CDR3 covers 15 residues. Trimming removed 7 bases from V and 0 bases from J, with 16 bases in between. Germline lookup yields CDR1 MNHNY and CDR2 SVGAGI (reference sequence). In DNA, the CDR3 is TGTGCCAGCATCGGGTACAGAGATTACTCCTACGAGCAGTACTTC. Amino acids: CASIGYRDYSYEQYF.

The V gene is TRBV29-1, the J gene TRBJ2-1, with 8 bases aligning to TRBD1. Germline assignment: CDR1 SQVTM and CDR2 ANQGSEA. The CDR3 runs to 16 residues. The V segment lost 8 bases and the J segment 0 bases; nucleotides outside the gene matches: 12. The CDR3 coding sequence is TGCAGCAACCTCCCAGGACAGGGAAGCTCCTACAATGAGCAGTTCTTC. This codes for CSNLPGQGSSYNEQFF.

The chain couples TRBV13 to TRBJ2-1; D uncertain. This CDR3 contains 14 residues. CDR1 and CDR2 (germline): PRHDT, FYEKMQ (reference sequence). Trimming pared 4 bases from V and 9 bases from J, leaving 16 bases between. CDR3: CASSSRPALSEQFF. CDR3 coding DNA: TGTGCCAGCAGCTCCAGGCCGGCCTTAAGTGAGCAGTTCTTC.

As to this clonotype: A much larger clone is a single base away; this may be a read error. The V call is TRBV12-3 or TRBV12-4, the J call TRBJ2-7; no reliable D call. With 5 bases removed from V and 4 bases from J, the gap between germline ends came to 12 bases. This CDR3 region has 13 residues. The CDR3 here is CASSPTSPYEQYF. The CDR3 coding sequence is TGTGCCAGCAGTCCCACGAGTCCATACGAGCAGTACTTC.

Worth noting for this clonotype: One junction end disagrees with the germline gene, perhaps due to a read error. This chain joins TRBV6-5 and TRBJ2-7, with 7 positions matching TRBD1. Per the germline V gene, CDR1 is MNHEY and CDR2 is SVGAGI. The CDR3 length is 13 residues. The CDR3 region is CASSPDRVGERYF. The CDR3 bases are TGTGCCAGCAGTCCAGACAGGGTTGGAGAGCGGTACTTC.

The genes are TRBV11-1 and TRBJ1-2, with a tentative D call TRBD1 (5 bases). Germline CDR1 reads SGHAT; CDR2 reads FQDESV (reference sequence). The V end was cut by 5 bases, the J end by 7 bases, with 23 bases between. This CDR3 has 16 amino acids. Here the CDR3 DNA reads TGTGCCAGCAGCCTGGACGGGACTTATGCTTCCGGTGGCTACACCTTC. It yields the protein CASSLDGTYASGGYTF.

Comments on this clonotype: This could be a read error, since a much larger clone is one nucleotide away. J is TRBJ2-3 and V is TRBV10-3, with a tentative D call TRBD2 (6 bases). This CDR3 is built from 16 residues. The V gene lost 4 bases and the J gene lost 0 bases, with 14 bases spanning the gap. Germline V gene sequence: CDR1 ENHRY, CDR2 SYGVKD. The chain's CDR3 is CAISVLTRGSTDTQYF. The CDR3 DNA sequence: TGTGCCATCAGTGTCTTGACTAGAGGGAGCACAGATACGCAGTATTTT.

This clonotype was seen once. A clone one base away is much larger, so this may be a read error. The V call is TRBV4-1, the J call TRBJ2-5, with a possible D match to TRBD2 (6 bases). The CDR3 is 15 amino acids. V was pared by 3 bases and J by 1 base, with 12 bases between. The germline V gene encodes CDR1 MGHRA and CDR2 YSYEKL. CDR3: CASSHDGTSQETQYF. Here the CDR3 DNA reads TGCGCCAGCAGCCATGATGGGACTTCCCAAGAGACCCAGTACTTC.

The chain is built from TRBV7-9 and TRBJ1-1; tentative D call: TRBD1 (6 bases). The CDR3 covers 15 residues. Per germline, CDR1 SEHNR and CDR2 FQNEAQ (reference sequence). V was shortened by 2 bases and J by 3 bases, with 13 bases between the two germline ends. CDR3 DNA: TGTGCCAGCAGCTTAAGTACAGGGTTACACACTGAAGCTTTCTTT. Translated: CASSLSTGLHTEAFF.

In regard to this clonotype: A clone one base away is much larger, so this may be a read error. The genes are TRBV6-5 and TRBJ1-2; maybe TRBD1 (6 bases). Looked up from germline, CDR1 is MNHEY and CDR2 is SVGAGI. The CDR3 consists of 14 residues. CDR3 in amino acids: CASTGTQGLNGYIF. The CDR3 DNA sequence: TGTGCCAGCACTGGCACGCAGGGGTTAAATGGCTACATCTTC.

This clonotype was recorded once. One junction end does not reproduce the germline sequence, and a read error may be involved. CDR3 amino acids: CASSLLPRGNMNTEALF. The CDR3 coding sequence is TGTGCCAGCAGCTTACTCCCCAGGGGGAACATGAACACTGAAGCTCTCTTT. The chain recombines TRBV11-2 with TRBJ1-1; the match to TRBD1 covers 7 bases. The CDR3 spans 17 residues. Germline CDR1 reads SGHAT; CDR2 reads FQNNGV.

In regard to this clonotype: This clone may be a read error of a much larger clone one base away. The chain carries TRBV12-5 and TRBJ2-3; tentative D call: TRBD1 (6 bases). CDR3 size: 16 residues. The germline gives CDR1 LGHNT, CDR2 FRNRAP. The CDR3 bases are TGTGCTAGTGGTTTTGGAGTCTCATGGGACACAGATACGCGGTATTTT. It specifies CASGFGVSWDTDTRYF.

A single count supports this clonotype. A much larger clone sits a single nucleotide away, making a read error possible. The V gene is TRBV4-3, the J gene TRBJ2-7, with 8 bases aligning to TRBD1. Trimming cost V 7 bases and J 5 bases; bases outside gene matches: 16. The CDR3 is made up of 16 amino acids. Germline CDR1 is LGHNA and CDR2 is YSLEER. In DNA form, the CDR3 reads TGCGCCAGCAACCCAAATCAGGGGGCCCCCGAGGACGAGCAGTACTTC. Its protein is CASNPNQGAPEDEQYF.

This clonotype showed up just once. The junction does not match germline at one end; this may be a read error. The CDR3 protein is CASSRVTGGAEQYF. The DNA of the CDR3 is TGCGCCAGCAGTCGCGTGACAGGGGGGGCCGAGCAGTACTTC. The chain employs TRBV28 and TRBJ2-7; TRBD1 aligns across 9 bases. The CDR3 runs 14 residues. Per the germline V gene, CDR1 is MDHEN and CDR2 is SYDVKM.

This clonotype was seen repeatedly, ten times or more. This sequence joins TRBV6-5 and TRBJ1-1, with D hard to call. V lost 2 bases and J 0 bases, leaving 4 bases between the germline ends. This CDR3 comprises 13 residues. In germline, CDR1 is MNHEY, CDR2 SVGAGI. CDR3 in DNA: TGTGCCAGCAGTTACGAAATGAACACTGAAGCTTTCTTT. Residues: CASSYEMNTEAFF.

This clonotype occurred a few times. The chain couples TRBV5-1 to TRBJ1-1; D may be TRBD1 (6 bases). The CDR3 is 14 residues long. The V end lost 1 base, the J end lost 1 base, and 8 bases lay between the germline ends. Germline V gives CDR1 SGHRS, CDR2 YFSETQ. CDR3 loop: CASSLTGTNTEAFF. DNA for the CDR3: TGCGCCAGCAGCTTGACAGGGACGAACACTGAAGCTTTCTTT.

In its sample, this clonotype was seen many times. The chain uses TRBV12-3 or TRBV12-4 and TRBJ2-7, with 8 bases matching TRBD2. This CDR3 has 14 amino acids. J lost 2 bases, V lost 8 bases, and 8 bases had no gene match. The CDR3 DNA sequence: TGTGCCAGCCCGCGACTAGCGCCTCCCTACGAGCAGTACTTC. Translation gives CASPRLAPPYEQYF.

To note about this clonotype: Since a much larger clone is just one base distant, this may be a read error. This chain's CDR3 is CASIYFLMQGAGELFF. DNA for the CDR3: TGTGCCAGCATTTACTTCCTGATGCAGGGGGCCGGGGAGCTGTTTTTT. The chain employs TRBV6-5 and TRBJ2-2; 7 nucleotides align to TRBD1. Germline V gives CDR1 MNHEY, CDR2 SVGAGI. The CDR3 has 16 amino acids.

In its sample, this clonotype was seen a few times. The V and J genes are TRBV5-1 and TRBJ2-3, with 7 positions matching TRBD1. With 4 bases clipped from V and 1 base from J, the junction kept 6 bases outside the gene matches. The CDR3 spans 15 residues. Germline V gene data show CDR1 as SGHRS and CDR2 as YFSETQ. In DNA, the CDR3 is TGCGCCAGCAGCCAGGGGGACCCCCGCACAGATACGCAGTATTTT. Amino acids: CASSQGDPRTDTQYF.